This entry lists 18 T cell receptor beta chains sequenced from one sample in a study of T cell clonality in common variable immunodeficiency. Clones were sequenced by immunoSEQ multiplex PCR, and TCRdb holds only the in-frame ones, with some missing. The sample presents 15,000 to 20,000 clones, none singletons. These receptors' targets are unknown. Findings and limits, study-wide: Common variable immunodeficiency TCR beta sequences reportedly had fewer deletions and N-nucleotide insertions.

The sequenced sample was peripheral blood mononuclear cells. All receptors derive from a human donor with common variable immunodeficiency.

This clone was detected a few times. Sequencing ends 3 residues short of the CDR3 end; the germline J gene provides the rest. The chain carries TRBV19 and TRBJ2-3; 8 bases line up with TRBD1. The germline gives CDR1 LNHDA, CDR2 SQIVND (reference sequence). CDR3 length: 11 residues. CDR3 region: CASMTGVTQYF. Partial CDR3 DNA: TGTGCCAGTATGACAGGGGTGACG. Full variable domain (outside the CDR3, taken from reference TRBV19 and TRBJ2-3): DGGITQSPKYLFRKEGQNVTLSCEQNLNHDAMYWYRQDPGQGLRLIYYSQIVNDFQKGDIAEGYSVSREKKESFPLTVTSAQKNPTAFYLCASMTGVTQYFGPGTRLTVL.

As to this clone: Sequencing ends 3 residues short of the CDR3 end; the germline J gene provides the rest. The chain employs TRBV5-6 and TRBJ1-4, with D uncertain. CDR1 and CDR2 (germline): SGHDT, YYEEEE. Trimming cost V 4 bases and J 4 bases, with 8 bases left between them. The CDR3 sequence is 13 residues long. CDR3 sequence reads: CASSLSVNEKLFF. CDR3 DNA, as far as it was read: TGTGCCAGCAGCCTATCGGTTAATGAAAAA.

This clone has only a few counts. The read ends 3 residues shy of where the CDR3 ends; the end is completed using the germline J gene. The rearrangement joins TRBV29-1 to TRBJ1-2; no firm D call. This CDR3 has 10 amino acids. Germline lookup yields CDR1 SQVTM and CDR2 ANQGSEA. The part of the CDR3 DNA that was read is TGCAGCCCCGAGGGCTCAGGC. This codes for CSPEGSG. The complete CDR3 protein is CSPEGSGYTF.

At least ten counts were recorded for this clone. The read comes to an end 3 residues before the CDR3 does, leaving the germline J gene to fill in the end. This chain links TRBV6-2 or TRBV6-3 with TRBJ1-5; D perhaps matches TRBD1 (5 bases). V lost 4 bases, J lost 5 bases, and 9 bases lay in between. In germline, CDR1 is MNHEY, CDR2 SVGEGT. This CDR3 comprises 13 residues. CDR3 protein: CASSSPGYQPQHF. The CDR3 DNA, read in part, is TGTGCCAGCAGTTCCCCAGGGTATCAGCCC.

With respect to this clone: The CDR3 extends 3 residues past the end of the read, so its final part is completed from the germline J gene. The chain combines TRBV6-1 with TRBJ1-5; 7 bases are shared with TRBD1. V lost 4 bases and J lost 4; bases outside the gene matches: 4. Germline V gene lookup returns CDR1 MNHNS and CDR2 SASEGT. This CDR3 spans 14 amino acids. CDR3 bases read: TGTGCCAGCAGTGTGACAGGGCCAAATCAGCCC. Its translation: CASSVTGPNQP. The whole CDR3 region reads CASSVTGPNQPQHF.

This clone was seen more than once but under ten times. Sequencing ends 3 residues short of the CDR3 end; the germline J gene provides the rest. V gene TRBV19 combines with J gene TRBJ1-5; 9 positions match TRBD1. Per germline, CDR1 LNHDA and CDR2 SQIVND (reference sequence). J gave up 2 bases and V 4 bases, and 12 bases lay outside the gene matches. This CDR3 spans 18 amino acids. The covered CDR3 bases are TGTGCCAGTAGTACTGGGACAGGGCTTGGAGCGGGCAATCAGCCC. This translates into CASSTGTGLGAGNQP. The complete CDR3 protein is CASSTGTGLGAGNQPQHF.

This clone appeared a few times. CDR3 residues: CASSPYSTGELFF. CDR3 DNA, as far as it was read: TGTGCCAGCTCACCATATTCTACCGGGGAG. The genes are TRBV18 and TRBJ2-2; D unresolved. Read data end 3 residues before the CDR3 end; the end is taken from the germline J gene. Germline V gene lookup returns CDR1 KGHSH and CDR2 LQKENI. This CDR3 contains 13 residues. V lost 2 bases to trimming and J lost 5 bases, with 6 bases between them.

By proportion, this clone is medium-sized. The CDR3 DNA, read in part, is TGCAGCGCGGGGGGCGCAGGGACC. Amino acids: CSAGGAGT. The complete CDR3 protein is CSAGGAGTQYF. This chain uses TRBV29-1 with TRBJ2-5; a weak D match, TRBD2 (7 bases). Sequencing ends 3 residues short of the CDR3 end; the germline J gene provides the rest. V lost 7 bases and J lost 7, with 13 bases in between. Germline V CDR1 and CDR2: SQVTM, ANQGSEA. The CDR3 runs to 11 residues.

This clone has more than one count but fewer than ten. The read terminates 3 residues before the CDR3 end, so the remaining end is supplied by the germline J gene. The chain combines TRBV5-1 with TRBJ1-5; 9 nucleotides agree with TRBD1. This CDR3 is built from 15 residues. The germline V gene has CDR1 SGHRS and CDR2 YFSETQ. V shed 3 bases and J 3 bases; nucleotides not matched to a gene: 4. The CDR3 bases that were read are TGCGCCAGCAGCTCCGGGACAGGGTACAATCAGCCC. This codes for CASSSGTGYNQP. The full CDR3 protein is CASSSGTGYNQPQHF.

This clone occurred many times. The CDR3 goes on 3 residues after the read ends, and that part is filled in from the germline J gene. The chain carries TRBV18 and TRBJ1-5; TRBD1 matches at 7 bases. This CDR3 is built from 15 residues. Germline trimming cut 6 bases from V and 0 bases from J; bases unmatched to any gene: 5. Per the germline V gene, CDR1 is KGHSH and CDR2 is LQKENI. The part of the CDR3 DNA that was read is TGTGCCAGCTCGCGGACAGGCGATAGCAATCAGCCC. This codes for CASSRTGDSNQP. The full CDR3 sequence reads CASSRTGDSNQPQHF.

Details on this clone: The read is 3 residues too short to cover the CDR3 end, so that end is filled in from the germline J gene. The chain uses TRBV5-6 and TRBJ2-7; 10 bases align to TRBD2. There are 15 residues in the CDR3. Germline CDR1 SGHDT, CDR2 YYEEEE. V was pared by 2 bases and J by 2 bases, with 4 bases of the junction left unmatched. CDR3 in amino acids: CASSFASGGTYEQYF. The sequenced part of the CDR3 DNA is TGTGCCAGCAGCTTCGCTAGCGGGGGCACCTACGAG.

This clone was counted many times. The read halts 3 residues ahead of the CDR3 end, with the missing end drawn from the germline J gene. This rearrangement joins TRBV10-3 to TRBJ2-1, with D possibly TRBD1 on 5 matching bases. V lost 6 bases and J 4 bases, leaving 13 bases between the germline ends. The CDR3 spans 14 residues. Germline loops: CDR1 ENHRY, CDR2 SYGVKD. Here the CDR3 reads CAIRYSTVYNEQFF. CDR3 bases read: TGTGCCATCAGATATTCGACAGTTTACAATGAG.

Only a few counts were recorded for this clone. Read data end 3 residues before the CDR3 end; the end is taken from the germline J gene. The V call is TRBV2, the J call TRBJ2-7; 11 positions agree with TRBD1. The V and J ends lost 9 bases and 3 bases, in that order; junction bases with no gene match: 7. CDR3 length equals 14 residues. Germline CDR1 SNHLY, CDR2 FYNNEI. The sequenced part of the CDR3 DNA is TGTGCCAGGAGAAGGACAGGGGGCAGCTACGAG. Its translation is CARRRTGGSYE. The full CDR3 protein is CARRRTGGSYEQYF.

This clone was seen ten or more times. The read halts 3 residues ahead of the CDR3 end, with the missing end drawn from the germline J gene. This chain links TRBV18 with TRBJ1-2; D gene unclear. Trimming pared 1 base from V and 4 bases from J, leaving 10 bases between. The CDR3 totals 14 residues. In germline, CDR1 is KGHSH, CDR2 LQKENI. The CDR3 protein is CASSPLMGIYGYTF. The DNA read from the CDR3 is TGTGCCAGCTCACCACTGATGGGCATCTATGGC. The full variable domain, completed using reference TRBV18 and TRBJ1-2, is NAGVMQNPRHLVRRRGQEARLRCSPMKGHSHVYWYRQLPEEGLKFMVYLQKENIIDESGMPKERFSAEFPKEGPSILRIQQVVRGDSAAYFCASSPLMGIYGYTFGSGTRLTVV.

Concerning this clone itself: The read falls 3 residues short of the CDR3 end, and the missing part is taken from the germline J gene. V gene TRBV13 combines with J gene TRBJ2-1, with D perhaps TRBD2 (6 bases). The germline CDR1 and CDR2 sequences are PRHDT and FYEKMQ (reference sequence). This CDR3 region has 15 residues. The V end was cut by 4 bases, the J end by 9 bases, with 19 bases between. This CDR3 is CASSSLGRGGAEQFF. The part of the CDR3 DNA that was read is TGTGCCAGCAGCTCCCTCGGGCGGGGAGGAGCTGAG.

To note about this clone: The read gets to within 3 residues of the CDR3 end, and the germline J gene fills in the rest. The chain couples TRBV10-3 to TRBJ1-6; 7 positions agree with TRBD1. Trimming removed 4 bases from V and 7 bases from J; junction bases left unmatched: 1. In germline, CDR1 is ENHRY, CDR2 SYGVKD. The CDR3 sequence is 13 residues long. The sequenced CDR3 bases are TGTGCCATCAGTGCAGGGGGGAATTCACCC. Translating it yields CAISAGGNSP. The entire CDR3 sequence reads CAISAGGNSPLHF.

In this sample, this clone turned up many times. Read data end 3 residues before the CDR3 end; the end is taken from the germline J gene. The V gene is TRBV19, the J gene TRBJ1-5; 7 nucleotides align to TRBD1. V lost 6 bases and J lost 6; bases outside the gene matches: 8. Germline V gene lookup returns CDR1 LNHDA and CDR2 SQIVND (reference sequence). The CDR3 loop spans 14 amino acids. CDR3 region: CASSQGGAGQPQHF. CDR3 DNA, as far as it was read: TGTGCCAGTAGCCAAGGGGGCGCGGGTCAGCCC.

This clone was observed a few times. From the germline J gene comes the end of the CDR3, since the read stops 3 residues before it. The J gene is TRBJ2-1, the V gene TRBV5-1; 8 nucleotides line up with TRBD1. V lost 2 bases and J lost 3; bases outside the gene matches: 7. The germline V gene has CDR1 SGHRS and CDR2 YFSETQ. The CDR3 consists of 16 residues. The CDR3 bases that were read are TGCGCCAGCAGCTTCACTACAGGGGGGCACTACAATGAG. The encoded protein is CASSFTTGGHYNE. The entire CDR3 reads CASSFTTGGHYNEQFF. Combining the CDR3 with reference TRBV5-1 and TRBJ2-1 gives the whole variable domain KAGVTQTPRYLIKTRGQQVTLSCSPISGHRSVSWYQQTPGQGLQFLFEYFSETQRNKGNFPGRFSGRQFSNSRSEMNVSTLELGDSALYLCASSFTTGGHYNEQFFGPGTRLTVL.